This TCR beta chain came from a study of neoadjuvant anti-PD-1 for oral cavity cancer. Across the study: Non-progressing patients received a fourth nivolumab dose near day 43, then surgery on days 50-56. Findings and caveats of the study: Post-nivolumab, blood T cell clonality was significantly elevated in non-responders.

Profiling relied on immunoSEQ multiplex PCR, and the TCRdb table lists in-frame clones only, not all of them. This repertoire shows around 17,000 clones, about 59% found once; its top ten account for approximately 2.4%. V dropped 6 bases and J dropped 3; count of bases not matched to a gene: 0. This CDR3 contains 13 residues. Germline-derived CDR1 and CDR2 are SNHLY and FYNNEI. With regard to this clone: Its antigen is undetermined.

This sequence was found in a person between 40 and 85 years old with oral cavity squamous cell carcinoma. V and J are TRBV2 and TRBJ2-2, with 8 bases identical to TRBD1. Here the sequenced sample was PBMCs, taken before nivolumab (anti-PD-1) treatment. DNA for the CDR3: TGTGCCAGCAGGGGACAGGACACCGGGGAGCTGTTTTTT. Residues: CASRGQDTGELFF.